This T cell receptor (beta chain) was profiled in a study of T cells after yellow fever vaccination. This clonotype was detected a few times. A universal primer site and UMIs were added as TCR cDNA was made by 5'RACE template switching. TCRdb re-called the 5' RACE reads through MiXCR, storing one row per CDR3 protein. The sample lists fewer than 350,000 distinct CDR3 sequences; around 4% were seen once. Germline V gives CDR1 LGHNT, CDR2 FRNRAP. Trimming stripped 1 base from V and 7 bases from J, with 11 bases between. The CDR3 is made up of 14 amino acids. This clonotype was obtained from a man younger than 30 who received the YFV17D yellow fever vaccine. This sequence joins TRBV12-5 and TRBJ1-5; D gene uncertain. The sample was PBMCs, taken on the day of the yellow fever booster vaccination. As DNA, the CDR3 is TGTGCTAGTGGTTTGGGCGCAGTTGGGCAGCCCCAGCATTTT. Amino acid sequence: CASGLGAVGQPQHF.